The clone carrying this T cell receptor (beta chain) was picked up one time. Its antigen is unidentified. Repertoires were generated with immunoSEQ multiplex PCR, while TCRdb's copy carries only in-frame clones and drops some. Found here are tens of thousands of clones, about 94% of them singletons; the top ten hold about 10%. The entry originates in a study of OX40 agonist ivuxolimab in advanced cancers. For the study at large: Patients in dose escalation had liver, melanoma, kidney or head and neck cancers. Eligibility admitted prior anti-PD-1, anti-PD-L1 or anti-CTLA-4 therapy; roughly 37% had some.

CDR1 is MDHEN and CDR2 is SYDVKM in the germline V gene. V was shortened by 5 bases and J by 3 bases, with 14 bases between the two germline ends. The CDR3 consists of 16 residues. The study, taken as a whole, reports: There were also nonresponders showing low normalized T-cell clonal expansion. Clonal expansion by week 6 occurred in CD4+ and CD8+ blood T cells (at 0.1 to 3.0 mg/kg).

This sample comprised CD4+ or CD8+ T cells sorted from blood, obtained in a trial of the OX40 agonist ivuxolimab. The sequence derives from an adult with an advanced solid tumor such as melanoma, head and neck, liver or kidney cancer. V gene TRBV28 combines with J gene TRBJ1-6; no definite D call. This CDR3 reads CASSDGRRHYNSPLHF. The CDR3 DNA follows: TGTGCCAGCAGTGACGGAAGGCGGCACTATAATTCACCCCTCCACTTT.